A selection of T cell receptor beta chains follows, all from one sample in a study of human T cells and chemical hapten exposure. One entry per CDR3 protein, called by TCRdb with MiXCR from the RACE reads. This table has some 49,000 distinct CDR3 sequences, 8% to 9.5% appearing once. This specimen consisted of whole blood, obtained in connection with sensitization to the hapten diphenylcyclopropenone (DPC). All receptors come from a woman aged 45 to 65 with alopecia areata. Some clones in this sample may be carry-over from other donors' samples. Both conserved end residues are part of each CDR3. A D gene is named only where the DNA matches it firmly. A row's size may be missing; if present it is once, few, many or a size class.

DNA: TGCAGTGCTAGGAAGCTAGCGTCTCAATCACAAGAGACCCAGTACTTC
CDR3: CSARKLASQSQETQYF
J: TRBJ2-5
D: -
V: TRBV20-1
size: many

DNA: TGCAGTGCTAGAGTTCCGGAGCGCAATGAGCAGTTCTTC
CDR3: CSARVPERNEQFF
J: TRBJ2-1
D: -
V: TRBV20-1
size: many

DNA: TGCAGTGCTAGAGTAGCGGGAGTCGGCACAGATACGCAGTATTTT
CDR3: CSARVAGVGTDTQYF
J: TRBJ2-3
D: TRBD2
V: TRBV20-1
size: medium-sized

DNA: TGTGCCATCAGTGAACTAGCGGGAGTTAGTGAGCAGTTCTTC
CDR3: CAISELAGVSEQFF
J: TRBJ2-1
D: TRBD2
V: TRBV10-3
size: many

DNA: TGTGCCAGCAGCCGCCGGCGGGAGGGGATGATGGATACGCAGTATTTT
CDR3: CASSRRREGMMDTQYF
J: TRBJ2-3
D: TRBD2
V: TRBV7-6
size: medium-sized

DNA: TGCGCCAAGCTACCCCTCCACTTT
CDR3: CAKLPLHF
J: TRBJ1-6
D: -
V: TRBV10-1
size: many

DNA: TGTGCCAGCAGCTTATCGGCCGGACGGCCGGAGAGGGAGCAGTTCTTC
CDR3: CASSLSAGRPEREQFF
J: TRBJ2-1
D: -
V: TRBV7-9
size: many

DNA: TGTGCCAGCAGCTTAGGGACAGGAGAGCCCTATGGCTACACCTTC
CDR3: CASSLGTGEPYGYTF
J: TRBJ1-2
D: TRBD1
V: TRBV7-9
size: many

DNA: TGTGCCTGGAGCACTGGAAATGAGCAGTTCTTC
CDR3: CAWSTGNEQFF
J: TRBJ2-1
D: -
V: TRBV30
size: few

DNA: TGTGCCAGCAGCCAAAACCAGGGGTATGAGCAGTTCTTC
CDR3: CASSQNQGYEQFF
J: TRBJ2-1
D: -
V: TRBV3-1
size: many

DNA: TGTGCCAGCAGTTTATACTCAATAGCGGGAGGGAATAACGAAGAGACCCAGTACTTC
CDR3: CASSLYSIAGGNNEETQYF
J: TRBJ2-5
D: TRBD2
V: TRBV27
size: -

DNA: TGTGCCAGCAGCCTACCGGTCGGTTATCGGTATTTT
CDR3: CASSLPVGYRYF
J: TRBJ2-3
D: -
V: TRBV5-6
size: -

DNA: TGTGCCAGCAGTGAACTTAATAGCAATCAGCCCCAGCATTTT
CDR3: CASSELNSNQPQHF
J: TRBJ1-5
D: -
V: TRBV2
size: many

DNA: TGCAGCGTTGGTTCTAGCGGGAGGGCCTACGAGTACAATGAGCAGTTCTTC
CDR3: CSVGSSGRAYEYNEQFF
J: TRBJ2-1
D: TRBD2
V: TRBV29-1
size: many

DNA: TGTGCCAGCACCAAACTCCCGGCTTACAATGAGCAGTTCTTC
CDR3: CASTKLPAYNEQFF
J: TRBJ2-1
D: -
V: TRBV28
size: -

DNA: TGCGCCAGCAGTGAATCAGGGTTTGAGCAGTTCTTC
CDR3: CASSESGFEQFF
J: TRBJ2-1
D: -
V: TRBV10-2
size: many

DNA: TGTGCCAGCACCTCCCGGAGGACTAGCGGGATCCGTAGAGAGACCCAGTACTTC
CDR3: CASTSRRTSGIRRETQYF
J: TRBJ2-5
D: TRBD2
V: TRBV6-2/TRBV6-3
size: many

DNA: TGTGCCAGCAGCCCCGCCAGGAGGAGCACTGAAGCTTTCTTT
CDR3: CASSPARRSTEAFF
J: TRBJ1-1
D: -
V: TRBV7-2
size: many

DNA: TGTGCCAGCAGCTGGGACGGGAGAGATTCACCCCTCCACTTT
CDR3: CASSWDGRDSPLHF
J: TRBJ1-6
D: -
V: TRBV3-1
size: few

DNA: TGTGCCAGCAGTTACGGTGGCCAAGAGACCCAGTACTTC
CDR3: CASSYGGQETQYF
J: TRBJ2-5
D: -
V: TRBV27
size: -

DNA: TGCGCCAGCAGCTTGTCTGGTGGCTACACCTTC
CDR3: CASSLSGGYTF
J: TRBJ1-2
D: -
V: TRBV5-1
size: many

DNA: TGCAGTGCTATAGCAGGGAGCAATCAGCCCCAGCATTTT
CDR3: CSAIAGSNQPQHF
J: TRBJ1-5
D: -
V: TRBV20-1
size: many

DNA: TGTGCCAGCAGTTGGGGTGTTTCTAGCACAGATACGCAGTATTTT
CDR3: CASSWGVSSTDTQYF
J: TRBJ2-3
D: -
V: TRBV5-6
size: few

DNA: TGTGCCAGCAGACTCACCGGGACAGGGGAGCTGTTTTTT
CDR3: CASRLTGTGELFF
J: TRBJ2-2
D: -
V: TRBV6-1
size: few

DNA: TGTGCCAGCAGAAAAGGACAGGGGAGGGCAGAGACCCAGTACTTC
CDR3: CASRKGQGRAETQYF
J: TRBJ2-5
D: TRBD1
V: TRBV27
size: many

DNA: TGTGCCAGCAGCTTAGGACAGGGACGGAGGCGGACTAATGAAAAACTGTTTTTT
CDR3: CASSLGQGRRRTNEKLFF
J: TRBJ1-4
D: TRBD1
V: TRBV7-6
size: -

DNA: TGTGCCAGCAAGCCGGGGGAGTACCAAGAGACCCAGTACTTC
CDR3: CASKPGEYQETQYF
J: TRBJ2-5
D: -
V: TRBV7-9
size: many

DNA: TGCAGCGTCAGAAAGGCCGAAAACTATGGCTACACCTTC
CDR3: CSVRKAENYGYTF
J: TRBJ1-2
D: -
V: TRBV29-1
size: many

DNA: TGCGCCAGCAGCCAACGGACGGATTACTACGAGCAGTACTTC
CDR3: CASSQRTDYYEQYF
J: TRBJ2-7
D: -
V: TRBV4-3
size: many

DNA: TGTGCCAGCACTAGGGACAGGAACAGCTACAATGAGCAGTTCTTC
CDR3: CASTRDRNSYNEQFF
J: TRBJ2-1
D: TRBD1
V: TRBV2
size: -

DNA: TGTGCCAGCAGTTACCCGGGATCCGGGCTCCGAATTACGGGCAATGAGCAGTTCTTC
CDR3: CASSYPGSGLRITGNEQFF
J: TRBJ2-1
D: -
V: TRBV6-2/TRBV6-3
size: many

DNA: TGTGCCAGCAGCTTAGAAGCTGGAAACACCATATATTTT
CDR3: CASSLEAGNTIYF
J: TRBJ1-3
D: -
V: TRBV7-2
size: -

DNA: TGTGCCAGCAGTATAGATCAGCCCCAGCATTTT
CDR3: CASSIDQPQHF
J: TRBJ1-5
D: -
V: TRBV12-3/TRBV12-4
size: few

DNA: TGTGCCAGCAGTTTCGACCGACTAGCGGCAAAAGAGACCCAGTACTTC
CDR3: CASSFDRLAAKETQYF
J: TRBJ2-5
D: TRBD2
V: TRBV27
size: many

DNA: TGTGCCAGCTTCCCCGGAGCCAATCAGCCCCAGCATTTT
CDR3: CASFPGANQPQHF
J: TRBJ1-5
D: -
V: TRBV18
size: many